Listed below are T cell receptor beta chains from one sample, sequenced in a study of monozygotic twins with inflammatory bowel disease. TCRdb re-called the 5' RACE reads, yielding one record per CDR3 amino acid sequence without DNA. The sample's table shows around 220,000 distinct CDR3 sequences. Sequences were obtained from blood. Receptors originate from a human donor with ulcerative colitis or Crohn's disease, or a healthy co-twin of an affected twin (not recorded which). Both conserved end residues are part of each CDR3. Fields, in order: V gene, J gene, CDR3 protein.

v_call: TRBV15
j_call: TRBJ2-1
cdr3_aa: CATSRGLAGDNEQFF

v_call: TRBV5-1
j_call: TRBJ2-2
cdr3_aa: CASSSFWGTGELFF

v_call: TRBV11-2
j_call: TRBJ1-1
cdr3_aa: CASSRRGGTGFTNTEAFF

v_call: TRBV3-1
j_call: TRBJ2-7
cdr3_aa: CASSPRIFYEQYF

v_call: TRBV5-4
j_call: TRBJ2-1
cdr3_aa: CASSPVAGAWNEQFF

v_call: TRBV7-2
j_call: TRBJ2-1
cdr3_aa: CASSLAGGGIGNEQFF

v_call: TRBV10-3
j_call: TRBJ2-7
cdr3_aa: CAISDPTGHEQYF

v_call: TRBV12-3/TRBV12-4
j_call: TRBJ2-3
cdr3_aa: CASSFPEGDRGDTQYF

v_call: TRBV10-3
j_call: TRBJ2-2
cdr3_aa: CAISEPNRGRAGELFF

v_call: TRBV20-1
j_call: TRBJ2-1
cdr3_aa: CSARELKPNNEQFF

v_call: TRBV6-2/TRBV6-3
j_call: TRBJ2-1
cdr3_aa: CASHPSGTFYNEQFF

v_call: TRBV11-2
j_call: TRBJ2-2
cdr3_aa: CASSPKLREDNTGELFF

v_call: TRBV12-3/TRBV12-4
j_call: TRBJ2-1
cdr3_aa: CASSALAGQFF

v_call: TRBV29-1
j_call: TRBJ2-3
cdr3_aa: CSALPGDTQYF

v_call: TRBV19
j_call: TRBJ2-1
cdr3_aa: CASSTSGRVAYNEQFF

v_call: TRBV7-9
j_call: TRBJ2-1
cdr3_aa: CASSFQRGLQEQFF

v_call: TRBV12-3/TRBV12-4
j_call: TRBJ2-5
cdr3_aa: CASTQGARETQYF

v_call: TRBV20-1
j_call: TRBJ2-3
cdr3_aa: CSARPPGLAGFSSTDTQYF

v_call: TRBV19
j_call: TRBJ2-1
cdr3_aa: CASSIDTPGNEQFF

v_call: TRBV7-2
j_call: TRBJ1-2
cdr3_aa: CASSRQDHYGYTF

v_call: TRBV5-1
j_call: TRBJ1-1
cdr3_aa: CASSLQPQSQTEVNTEAFF

v_call: TRBV7-9
j_call: TRBJ1-1
cdr3_aa: CASSLGGTLNTEAFF

v_call: TRBV20-1
j_call: TRBJ2-3
cdr3_aa: CSALGGSGGDTQYF

v_call: TRBV27
j_call: TRBJ1-1
cdr3_aa: CASSLQVFTEAFF

v_call: TRBV28
j_call: TRBJ2-1
cdr3_aa: CASSRTSTNNEQFF

v_call: TRBV28
j_call: TRBJ2-7
cdr3_aa: CATLAGSGDYEQYF

v_call: TRBV11-2
j_call: TRBJ1-5
cdr3_aa: CASSLGGTARGQPQHF

v_call: TRBV12-3/TRBV12-4
j_call: TRBJ1-2
cdr3_aa: CASTHPGYGYTF

v_call: TRBV5-6
j_call: TRBJ1-1
cdr3_aa: CASSEMGQLHTEAFF

v_call: TRBV5-6
j_call: TRBJ1-6
cdr3_aa: CASSLLHSGNSPLHF

v_call: TRBV5-1
j_call: TRBJ1-1
cdr3_aa: CASSYDSSTEAFF

v_call: TRBV7-9
j_call: TRBJ2-6
cdr3_aa: CASSRGQGGPGANVLTF

v_call: TRBV20-1
j_call: TRBJ2-3
cdr3_aa: CSATLLGRNTDTQYF

v_call: TRBV7-8
j_call: TRBJ1-5
cdr3_aa: CASSPHGTGGNQPQHF

v_call: TRBV5-1
j_call: TRBJ2-6
cdr3_aa: CASSFHRGQSYNSGANVLTF

v_call: TRBV6-1
j_call: TRBJ1-2
cdr3_aa: CASRPWGVTDYGYTF

v_call: TRBV7-2
j_call: TRBJ2-3
cdr3_aa: CASSSRNRGTDTQYF

v_call: TRBV12-3/TRBV12-4
j_call: TRBJ2-3
cdr3_aa: CASSFTSGADTQYF

v_call: TRBV29-1
j_call: TRBJ2-2
cdr3_aa: CSVWGLTGELFF

v_call: TRBV20-1
j_call: TRBJ2-3
cdr3_aa: CSAPDGVVADTQYF

v_call: TRBV5-4
j_call: TRBJ2-7
cdr3_aa: CASGRPSYEQYF